This T cell receptor (beta chain) was captured in a study of control samples from healthy donors and cancer patients. Assay: immunoSEQ multiplex PCR; the TCRdb copy retains only in-frame clones and omits some. This sample has some 56,000 clones, with 85% to 95% found just once. The trim removed 4 bases at V and 5 bases at J, leaving 4 bases unmatched. Germline-derived CDR1 and CDR2 are GTSNPN and SVGIG (reference sequence). This CDR3 is built from 13 residues. The receptor was derived from a man aged 25 to 40 in good health. Sequenced: blood. This chain links TRBV30 with TRBJ2-7, with 11 positions matching TRBD1. The DNA of the CDR3 is TGTGCCTGGACCAGGACAGGGGGCCACGAGCAGTACTTC. Residues: CAWTRTGGHEQYF.